The sequence of this TCR beta chain was determined in a study of molecular identifiers for immune sequencing clone quantification. General observations from the study: Whereas clones above 20 RNA copies held under 1% of naive-cell molecules, they held over 97% of effector molecules.

This clonotype was observed at least ten times. Its antigen is unknown. Preparation of the bulk TCR libraries relied on previously described methods and listed TCR primers. TCRdb used MiXCR to reprocess the PCR reads, holding one entry per CDR3 protein. The table lists around 40,000 distinct CDR3 sequences, roughly a fifth of them singletons. Looked up from germline, CDR1 is MNHEY and CDR2 is SVGEGT. This CDR3 region has 15 residues. With 0 bases removed from V and 1 base from J, the gap between germline ends came to 9 bases. Sequencing was performed on naive CD8+ T cells from blood, with Jurkat cell RNA spiked in. Described subset: FACS-sorted CD8+CD4-CCR7+CD45RA+ naive T cells. This TCR was sampled from a human donor in good health. Some libraries in this study had Jurkat cell RNA spiked in. The V call is TRBV6-2 or TRBV6-3, the J call TRBJ1-1; D is possibly TRBD1 (5 bases). The CDR3 coding sequence is TGTGCCAGCAGTTACTCCGGGGACGGGAACACTGAAGCTTTCTTT. Residues: CASSYSGDGNTEAFF.